Each of the 8 T cell receptor beta chains below was sequenced from the same sample in a study of cytomegalovirus exposure and HLA in healthy donors. This PCR relied on a set of 60 Vbeta primers and 13 Jbeta primers. Data came from immunoSEQ multiplex PCR; TCRdb stores just in-frame clones and leaves some out. Of around 110,000 clones in the sample, approximately 79% were seen once. The sequenced sample consisted of PBMCs. These receptors all come from a man aged 25 to 45 in good health and CMV-seronegative.

The chain uses TRBV23-1 and TRBJ2-5, with D maybe TRBD2 (5 bases). Matching the DNA end better, TRBJ2-7 makes the J call doubtful. TRBV23-1 is classed as an ORF, of uncertain function. This CDR3 comprises 16 residues. This chain's CDR3 is CASSQSPAGLTYEQYF. DNA of the CDR3: TGCGCCAGCAGTCAATCCCCGGCAGGACTTACCTACGAGCAGTACTTC.

V is TRBV9 and J is TRBJ1-1; D call uncertain. This CDR3 contains 14 residues. V gave up 6 bases and J gave up 0 bases, with 12 bases separating them. CDR1 is SGDLS and CDR2 is YYNGEE in the germline V gene. CDR3 bases: TGTGCCAGCACCCCGTCGAGTATGAACACTGAAGCTTTCTTT. Encoded protein: CASTPSSMNTEAFF.

V is TRBV7-8 and J is TRBJ2-3; 9 nucleotides match TRBD2. The ends lost 7 bases at V and 1 base at J; junction bases unmatched: 12. Germline V gene sequence: CDR1 SGHVS, CDR2 FQNEAQ. CDR3 length: 17 amino acids. The CDR3 DNA sequence: TGTGCCAGCAACACCGCGGAGCGGGGGGCCCGCACAGATACGCAGTATTTT. This codes for CASNTAERGARTDTQYF.

The chain is built from TRBV7-9 and TRBJ2-5, with 9 positions matching TRBD1. The CDR3 spans 14 residues. Trimming took 5 bases from V and 4 from J; bases not matched to a gene: 5. Germline-derived CDR1 and CDR2 are SEHNR and FQNEAQ (reference sequence). CDR3 sequence reads: CASSTTGGIETQYF. In DNA, the CDR3 is TGTGCCAGCAGCACGACAGGGGGAATAGAGACCCAGTACTTC.

V and J are TRBV7-9 and TRBJ2-2, with 8 bases identical to TRBD1. The germline V gene has CDR1 SEHNR and CDR2 FQNEAQ (reference sequence). This CDR3 comprises 17 residues. Trimming at V came to 5 bases and at J to 0 bases, leaving 8 bases not matched to a gene. CDR3 protein: CASSQLRTGTNTGELFF. As DNA, the CDR3 is TGTGCCAGCAGCCAACTCCGGACAGGGACGAACACCGGGGAGCTGTTTTTT. The variable domain in full, with the rest retrieved from reference TRBV7-9 and TRBJ2-2, is DTGVSQNPRHKITKRGQNVTFRCDPISEHNRLYWYRQTLGQGPEFLTYFQNEAQLEKSRLLSDRFSAERPKGSFSTLEIQRTEQGDSAMYLCASSQLRTGTNTGELFFGEGSRLTVL.

A note on this clone: Other DNA variants within this sample encode the same CDR3. J is TRBJ2-5 and V is TRBV7-6; 13 nucleotides match TRBD2. Germline V gene data show CDR1 as SGHVS and CDR2 as FNYEAQ. J lost 4 bases, V lost 0 bases, and 2 bases had no gene match. This CDR3 region has 16 residues. CDR3 in amino acids: CASSLARTSGGETQYF. DNA of the CDR3: TGTGCCAGCAGCTTAGCGAGGACTAGCGGGGGAGAGACCCAGTACTTC.

This clone appeared once. The V gene is TRBV7-9, the J gene TRBJ2-2; a weak D match, TRBD1 (5 bases). CDR1 and CDR2 from the germline V gene are SEHNR and FQNEAQ (reference sequence). Trimming stripped 0 bases from V and 2 bases from J, with 13 bases between. The CDR3 covers 17 residues. CDR3 in DNA: TGTGCCAGCAGCTTAGCCCCAGGGTTATCCAACACCGGGGAGCTGTTTTTT. Protein: CASSLAPGLSNTGELFF.

The rearrangement joins TRBV14 to TRBJ2-1; 10 bases line up with TRBD1. This CDR3 contains 15 residues. Unmatched junction bases numbered 6, after V lost 2 bases and J lost 8 bases. CDR1 and CDR2 from the germline V gene are SGHDN and FVKESK. CDR3 sequence: CASSQIDRGRHEQFF. CDR3 sequence (DNA): TGTGCCAGCAGCCAAATTGACAGGGGGCGGCATGAGCAGTTCTTC.